Reported below is one T cell receptor (beta chain). Its antigen is unidentified. Germline CDR1 reads DFQATT; CDR2 reads SNEGSKA (reference sequence). This CDR3 has 15 residues. Trimming took 2 bases from V and 1 from J; bases not matched to a gene: 7. This entry belongs to a study of T-cell reconstitution after alpha-beta-depleted transplantation in children. Overall study findings and caveats: Diversity and T-cell counts at one year after transplant derived mostly from new T cells. Expanded graft clones numbering several hundred reportedly gave rise to alpha-beta T cells about two months after transplant. Where some patients showed high TCRbeta diversity at day 60, it came from recipient T cells and thymic progenitors that had survived.

Unique molecular identifiers tagged the TCRbeta library. MiXCR, run by TCRdb on the PCR reads, gives a single entry per CDR3 protein. The data contain 150,000 to 250,000 distinct CDR3 sequences, 5.5% to 7% of them seen just once; the ten biggest clones take up approximately 4.1%. The source is a girl under three years old with combined immunodeficiency, due to receive a stem cell transplant. The starting material was PBMCs, obtained before TCRalphabeta/CD19-depleted stem cell transplant. The V call is TRBV20-1, the J call TRBJ1-2; 7 bases agree with TRBD1. The CDR3 region is CSARSRDSLNYGYTF. The CDR3 DNA reads TGCAGTGCTAGATCCCGGGACAGTCTTAACTATGGCTACACCTTC.